This is a list of T cell receptor beta chains from one sample in a study of T cell responses to AZD1222 COVID-19 vaccine. The table came from immunoSEQ multiplex PCR; TCRdb's copy has only in-frame clones and leaves some out. The table lists under 150,000 clones, roughly nine tenths of them singletons. The input for sequencing was peripheral blood, taken 28 days after the second AZD1222 dose. These receptors were obtained from an adult who received the AZD1222 COVID-19 vaccine. The conserved cysteine and the conserved F or W are not part of the CDR3 here. The order of the fields is D gene, V gene, J gene, CDR3 protein. A D gene is named only where the DNA matches it firmly.

D gene: TRBD1; V gene: TRBV5-1; J gene: TRBJ1-2; CDR3 protein: ASREQGANYGYT
D gene: TRBD2; V gene: TRBV7-9; J gene: TRBJ2-1; CDR3 protein: ASSLAGASGSNEQF
D gene: TRBD1; V gene: TRBV6-2/TRBV6-3; J gene: TRBJ1-2; CDR3 protein: ASSYPDRVHGYT
D gene: .; V gene: TRBV24-1; J gene: TRBJ2-4; CDR3 protein: ATSDPGLGNIQY
D gene: .; V gene: TRBV7-2; J gene: TRBJ1-5; CDR3 protein: ASRQGTSNQPQH
D gene: .; V gene: TRBV5-8; J gene: TRBJ1-5; CDR3 protein: ASSLAGGGYQPQH
D gene: .; V gene: TRBV7-9; J gene: TRBJ2-3; CDR3 protein: ASSLSRDTQY
D gene: .; V gene: TRBV2; J gene: TRBJ2-1; CDR3 protein: ASSYVGNEQF
D gene: .; V gene: TRBV7-9; J gene: TRBJ2-2; CDR3 protein: ASSAISGDGTGELF
D gene: TRBD1; V gene: TRBV4-3; J gene: TRBJ2-1; CDR3 protein: ASSLETRTGFYNEQF
D gene: TRBD2; V gene: TRBV18; J gene: TRBJ2-1; CDR3 protein: ASSPPMASGAYSYNEQF
D gene: .; V gene: TRBV6-2/TRBV6-3; J gene: TRBJ1-2; CDR3 protein: ASSYSSPFSGYT
D gene: .; V gene: TRBV6-5; J gene: TRBJ1-2; CDR3 protein: ASSTDTRMFGGYT
D gene: TRBD2; V gene: TRBV7-9; J gene: TRBJ2-1; CDR3 protein: ASSPGPRGDNEQF
D gene: .; V gene: TRBV6-2/TRBV6-3; J gene: TRBJ1-2; CDR3 protein: ASSFEEYYGYT
D gene: .; V gene: TRBV27; J gene: TRBJ1-2; CDR3 protein: ASKGGPEGYT
D gene: .; V gene: TRBV10-1; J gene: TRBJ2-3; CDR3 protein: ASSAWMTWDTQY